The 32 T cell receptor beta chains in this list originate from one sample, sequenced in a study of blood T cell repertoires in COVID-19. Profiling relied on immunoSEQ multiplex PCR, and the TCRdb table lists in-frame clones only, not all of them. The sample yields around 120,000 clones, about 88% seen once. The source material was PBMCs or T cells enriched from blood (not recorded which). These receptors were collected from a woman aged 50 to 65 who had recovered from COVID-19.

V is TRBV11-2 and J is TRBJ2-2, with no clear D. CDR1 SGHAT and CDR2 FQNNGV come from the germline V gene. The CDR3 spans 13 residues. The V end was cut by 3 bases, the J end by 3 bases, with 5 bases between. CDR3 in amino acids: CASSFEYTGELFF. CDR3 nucleotides: TGTGCCAGCAGCTTTGAGTACACCGGGGAGCTGTTTTTT.

V is TRBV27 and J is TRBJ2-7; D is perhaps TRBD2 (6 bases). CDR1 MNHEY and CDR2 SMNVEV come from the germline V gene (reference sequence). The V and J ends lost 5 bases and 4 bases respectively, with 24 bases between them. The CDR3 loop spans 17 amino acids. CDR3 in DNA: TGTGCCAGCAGTCCACCACTAGGCCGGCAGGGAGGTTACGAGCAGTACTTC. Protein sequence: CASSPPLGRQGGYEQYF.

The chain employs TRBV5-6 and TRBJ2-1, with 13 bases aligning to TRBD2. From germline, CDR1 is SGHDT and CDR2 YYEEEE. This CDR3 is 16 amino acids long. V was clipped by 4 bases and J by 6 bases; unmatched bases: 7. The CDR3 bases are TGTGCCAGCAGCACTAGAAGACTAGCGGGGGGCAATGAGCAGTTCTTC. This gives the protein CASSTRRLAGGNEQFF.

The CDR3 reads CASSTGYGYTF. For the CDR3, the DNA is TGTGCCAGCAGTACAGGGTATGGCTACACCTTC. The genes are TRBV7-9 and TRBJ1-2, with D tentatively TRBD1 (6 bases). The germline V gene encodes CDR1 SEHNR and CDR2 FQNEAQ (reference sequence). The CDR3 has 11 residues. The V gene lost 6 bases and the J gene lost 5 bases, with 7 bases spanning the gap.

The table lists this clone with a few counts. The rearrangement links TRBV9 to TRBJ1-2, with D perhaps TRBD1 (5 bases). The V gene lost 4 bases and the J gene lost 5 bases, with 21 bases spanning the gap. The germline CDR1 and CDR2 sequences are SGDLS and YYNGEE. The length of the CDR3 is 16 residues. As DNA, the CDR3 is TGTGCCAGCAGCTCCAGTGTATTCAGGGCCGGGTATGGCTACACCTTC. This codes for CASSSSVFRAGYGYTF.

V usage is TRBV7-2 and J usage is TRBJ2-7; 7 nucleotides line up with TRBD2. In germline, CDR1 is SGHTA, CDR2 FQGNSA. This CDR3 region has 14 residues. Trimming cost V 5 bases and J 1 base; bases outside gene matches: 5. The CDR3 nucleotides are TGTGCCAGCAGCCCACTCGGGGGGTCCTACGAGCAGTACTTC. It translates to CASSPLGGSYEQYF. Complete variable domain (other parts from reference TRBV7-2 and TRBJ2-7): GAGVSQSPSNKVTEKGKDVELRCDPISGHTALYWYRQSLGQGLEFLIYFQGNSAPDKSGLPSDRFSAERTGGSVSTLTIQRTQQEDSAVYLCASSPLGGSYEQYFGPGTRLTVT.

The chain employs TRBV5-6 and TRBJ1-4; 7 positions agree with TRBD1. The CDR3 sequence is 13 residues long. V trimming: 5 bases; J trimming: 12 bases; junction bases outside the gene matches: 10. Germline V gene lookup returns CDR1 SGHDT and CDR2 YYEEEE. In nucleotides, the CDR3 is TGTGCCAGCAGATTATTTGGACAGGTCGAACTGTTTTTT. As protein: CASRLFGQVELFF.

The chain combines TRBV7-8 with TRBJ1-1; the D gene is possibly TRBD1 (5 bases). Germline CDR1 and CDR2: SGHVS and FQNEAQ. This CDR3 comprises 15 residues. V was shortened by 5 bases and J by 0 bases, with 13 bases between the two germline ends. CDR3 nucleotide sequence: TGTGCCAGCAGCGCCCTGGGGGGTCTGAACACTGAAGCTTTCTTT. Its protein is CASSALGGLNTEAFF.

This rearrangement joins TRBV9 to TRBJ1-1, with 10 bases identical to TRBD1. Trimming cost V 4 bases and J 0 bases; bases outside gene matches: 3. Germline V gene sequence: CDR1 SGDLS, CDR2 YYNGEE. The CDR3 runs 15 residues. CDR3: CASSPGQGVNTEAFF. In DNA form, the CDR3 reads TGTGCCAGCAGCCCCGGACAGGGGGTGAACACTGAAGCTTTCTTT. The full variable domain, with the rest looked up from reference TRBV9 and TRBJ1-1, is DSGVTQTPKHLITATGQRVTLRCSPRSGDLSVYWYQQSLDQGLQFLIQYYNGEERAKGNILERFSAQQFPDLHSELNLSSLELGDSALYFCASSPGQGVNTEAFFGQGTRLTVV.

The rearrangement joins TRBV18 to TRBJ2-5, with 10 bases that match TRBD2. The CDR3 sequence is 15 residues long. Germline CDR1 KGHSH, CDR2 LQKENI. The V segment lost 4 bases and the J segment 1 base; nucleotides outside the gene matches: 3. The CDR3 DNA reads as TGTGCCAGCTCACGGACTAGCGGAACCCAAGAGACCCAGTACTTC. Its translation is CASSRTSGTQETQYF.

The chain combines TRBV6-5 with TRBJ2-5; no reliable D call. The germline V and J ends were trimmed by 6 bases and 7 bases, with 12 bases remaining between them. This CDR3 is built from 12 residues. Germline CDR1 is MNHEY and CDR2 is SVGAGI. CDR3 region: CASSPGVGTQYF. As DNA, the CDR3 is TGTGCCAGCAGCCCGGGTGTGGGGACCCAGTACTTC.

The chain uses TRBV18 and TRBJ1-2; 7 positions match TRBD1. The junction had 6 bases not matched to a gene; V was cut back by 5 bases and J by 3 bases. Germline CDR1 is KGHSH and CDR2 is LQKENI. This CDR3 is built from 14 residues. The CDR3 coding sequence is TGTGCCAGCTCAGGACTCGACAGGGACTATGGCTACACCTTC. Amino acid sequence: CASSGLDRDYGYTF.

This chain joins TRBV24-1 and TRBJ2-3, with 16 bases fitting TRBD2. The ends lost 3 bases at V and 3 bases at J; junction bases unmatched: 5. The CDR3 length is 18 residues. CDR1 and CDR2 from the germline V gene are KGHDR and SFDVKD. In DNA form, the CDR3 reads TGTGCCACCAGTGATCTCAGGGGACTAGCGGGGGGGACAGATACGCAGTATTTT. This codes for CATSDLRGLAGGTDTQYF.

The gene calls are TRBV19 and TRBJ1-2, with D possibly matching TRBD1 (6 bases). The V end was cut by 3 bases, the J end by 8 bases, with 16 bases between. Germline V CDR1 and CDR2: LNHDA, SQIVND (reference sequence). This CDR3 region has 14 residues. CDR3 protein: CASSMAGQTGGYTF. CDR3 nucleotide sequence: TGTGCCAGTAGTATGGCCGGACAGACGGGCGGCTACACCTTC.

The chain couples TRBV7-8 to TRBJ2-5; TRBD2 agrees at 8 bases. The CDR3 length is 15 residues. The germline V gene has CDR1 SGHVS and CDR2 FQNEAQ. V lost 6 bases to trimming and J lost 5 bases; unmatched junction nucleotides: 11. The CDR3 region is CASRPRGGLGETQYF. The CDR3 nucleotides read TGTGCCAGCAGGCCCCGGGGGGGCCTGGGGGAGACCCAGTACTTC.

The rearrangement joins TRBV30 to TRBJ2-7, with 7 bases lining up with TRBD1. Germline trimming cut 3 bases from V and 0 bases from J; bases unmatched to any gene: 8. Per germline, CDR1 GTSNPN and CDR2 SVGIG (reference sequence). There are 15 residues in the CDR3. The CDR3 coding sequence is TGTGCCTGGAGCAGGGACAGCGTGAGCTCCTACGAGCAGTACTTC. Translation: CAWSRDSVSSYEQYF.

This chain links TRBV29-1 with TRBJ1-2, with 8 nucleotides matching TRBD1. J lost 2 bases, V lost 6 bases, and 11 bases had no gene match. Germline CDR1 SQVTM, CDR2 ANQGSEA. The CDR3 is 15 residues long. CDR3 DNA: TGCAGCGTAGACCAGGGGGCTAAAGGAAACTATGGCTACACCTTC. It translates to CSVDQGAKGNYGYTF.

The V call is TRBV7-8, the J call TRBJ1-4; 7 bases agree with TRBD1. The germline V gene has CDR1 SGHVS and CDR2 FQNEAQ. V lost 6 bases to trimming and J lost 6 bases; unmatched junction nucleotides: 4. CDR3 length: 13 residues. The CDR3 DNA reads TGTGCCAGCAGTCGAGGACAGGATGAAAAACTGTTTTTT. It is translated as CASSRGQDEKLFF.

The rearrangement joins TRBV30 to TRBJ2-7; 9 nucleotides line up with TRBD1. Germline V gene lookup returns CDR1 GTSNPN and CDR2 SVGIG (reference sequence). V gave up 0 bases and J gave up 6 bases; unmatched junction bases: 9. CDR3 length: 15 amino acids. The CDR3 nucleotides read TGTGCCTGGAGTGTAACGGGACAGGGAGGAAGCGAGCAGTACTTC. Translating gives CAWSVTGQGGSEQYF.

The chain couples TRBV30 to TRBJ2-7; D is unresolved. CDR3 length equals 14 residues. Looked up from germline, CDR1 is GTSNPN and CDR2 is SVGIG (reference sequence). The V gene lost 4 bases and the J gene lost 0 bases, with 13 bases spanning the gap. DNA for the CDR3: TGTGCCTGGAACGGCGGAACTTCCTCCTACGAGCAGTACTTC. It is translated as CAWNGGTSSYEQYF. Variable domain in full (rest from reference TRBV30 and TRBJ2-7): SQTIHQWPATLVQPVGSPLSLECTVEGTSNPNLYWYRQAAGRGLQLLFYSVGIGQISSEVPQNLSASRPQDRQFILSSKKLLLSDSGFYLCAWNGGTSSYEQYFGPGTRLTVT.

This rearrangement joins TRBV11-2 to TRBJ2-7, with 8 bases that match TRBD1. CDR1 and CDR2 from the germline V gene are SGHAT and FQNNGV. The CDR3 sequence is 14 residues long. The ends lost 3 bases at V and 3 bases at J; junction bases unmatched: 4. CDR3 DNA: TGTGCCAGCAGCTTTCAGGGGGCTCTCTACGAGCAGTACTTC. It encodes CASSFQGALYEQYF.

The chain employs TRBV19 and TRBJ1-2; 8 bases fit TRBD1. CDR1 and CDR2 (germline): LNHDA, SQIVND (reference sequence). This CDR3 has 13 amino acids. The trim removed 4 bases at V and 8 bases at J, leaving 6 bases unmatched. CDR3 protein: CASSNPGDRGYTF. CDR3 DNA: TGTGCCAGTAGTAACCCCGGGGACAGGGGCTACACCTTC.

J is TRBJ2-7 and V is TRBV5-6; the D gene is possibly TRBD1 (6 bases). With 0 bases removed from V and 3 bases from J, the gap between germline ends came to 10 bases. Germline-derived CDR1 and CDR2 are SGHDT and YYEEEE. This CDR3 contains 14 residues. CDR3: CASSLVQGSYEQYF. The CDR3 DNA sequence: TGTGCCAGCAGCTTGGTACAGGGCAGCTACGAGCAGTACTTC.

This chain links TRBV19 with TRBJ1-1; D is unresolved. The CDR3 runs to 15 residues. The germline gives CDR1 LNHDA, CDR2 SQIVND (reference sequence). V gave up 2 bases and J gave up 2 bases, with 12 bases separating them. Here the CDR3 DNA reads TGTGCCAGTAGTATAAGATCCAGGCTCAACACTGAAGCTTTCTTT. This gives the protein CASSIRSRLNTEAFF.

In its sample, this clone was seen a few times. The chain combines TRBV10-3 with TRBJ2-7; TRBD2 agrees at 8 bases. Germline CDR1 ENHRY, CDR2 SYGVKD. The CDR3 is 12 amino acids. Trimming cost V 10 bases and J 6 bases; bases outside gene matches: 8. DNA for the CDR3: TGTGCCACCGATAGCGGGGAGAGCGAGCAGTACTTC. It is translated as CATDSGESEQYF.

The CDR3 sequence is CASSSVPQGVGYTF. The CDR3 coding sequence is TGTGCCAGCAGCTCGGTGCCACAGGGGGTGGGCTACACCTTC. The chain joins TRBV7-2 to TRBJ1-2, with 8 nucleotides matching TRBD1. CDR3 length: 14 residues. The trim removed 4 bases at V and 8 bases at J, leaving 9 bases unmatched. Per the germline V gene, CDR1 is SGHTA and CDR2 is FQGNSA.

This chain uses TRBV2 with TRBJ2-7, with D tentatively TRBD1 (6 bases). The CDR3 extends over 14 amino acids. V was clipped by 3 bases and J by 3 bases, with 12 bases between them. In germline, CDR1 is SNHLY, CDR2 FYNNEI. CDR3 protein: CASSDRDTDYEQYF. For the CDR3, the DNA is TGTGCCAGCAGTGACCGGGACACGGACTACGAGCAGTACTTC.

This clone was seen once. The chain has TRBV4-1 and TRBJ2-5, with D possibly matching TRBD2 (6 bases). Germline CDR1 reads MGHRA; CDR2 reads YSYEKL. This CDR3 region has 15 residues. Trimming cost V 1 base and J 5 bases, with 14 bases left between them. The chain's CDR3 is CASSQGPGRGETQYF. The DNA of the CDR3 is TGCGCCAGCAGCCAAGGCCCCGGGAGAGGGGAGACCCAGTACTTC.

This sequence joins TRBV7-2 and TRBJ1-2; 7 bases match TRBD1. This CDR3 contains 15 residues. The V gene's germline CDR1 is SGHTA and CDR2 FQGNSA. V gave up 5 bases and J gave up 6 bases; unmatched junction bases: 12. The CDR3 bases are TGTGCCAGCAGCGTACAAAACAGGGGTGGGGATGGCTACACCTTC. This sequence encodes CASSVQNRGGDGYTF.

This clone was found a few times. One end of the junction varies from germline; a read error may be responsible. The rearrangement uses TRBV5-1 and TRBJ1-3; D unresolved. The germline CDR1 and CDR2 sequences are SGHRS and YFSETQ. The CDR3 extends over 12 amino acids. CDR3 loop: CASSFEGSTIYF. The CDR3, as DNA: TGCGCCAGCAGCTTTGAGGGAAGCACCATATATTTT.

The chain joins TRBV7-9 to TRBJ1-6; D is unresolved. Germline loops: CDR1 SEHNR, CDR2 FQNEAQ (reference sequence). V was pared by 5 bases and J by 8 bases, with 16 bases between. The CDR3 spans 15 residues. This CDR3 is CASSPPVAGDSPLHF. In DNA, the CDR3 is TGTGCCAGCAGCCCGCCCGTCGCAGGCGATTCACCCCTCCACTTT.

This clone has only a few counts. The chain recombines TRBV10-3 with TRBJ1-1; tentatively, D is TRBD1 (6 bases). Trimming removed 5 bases at V and 7 bases at J, with 14 bases between. CDR1 ENHRY and CDR2 SYGVKD come from the germline V gene. The CDR3 is 13 residues long. The chain's CDR3 is CAISLTGLDEAFF. The CDR3 DNA reads as TGTGCCATCAGTCTAACAGGGCTTGATGAAGCTTTCTTT.